This T cell receptor beta chain was obtained from a study of post-analysis software for immune sequencing data. The CDR3 consists of 14 residues. Germline CDR1 reads SQVTM; CDR2 reads ANQGSEA. The V segment lost 2 bases and the J segment 6 bases; nucleotides outside the gene matches: 5. This clonotype has a handful of counts. Its antigen is unidentified. Study-level findings and limits: Elevated frequency relative to controls characterized roughly five TRBV segments in patients, TRBV5-6, TRBV5-1 and TRBV20-1 among them.

Presence of unique molecular identifiers characterized the TCR beta cDNA libraries. Using its own MiXCR run on the PCR reads, TCRdb lists one record per CDR3 protein. There are around 710,000 distinct CDR3 sequences in the sample; 46% occur only once, and roughly 4.9% lies in the top ten. The receptor was derived from a girl under 18 with multiple sclerosis. Specimen: blood. J is TRBJ2-1 and V is TRBV29-1; 9 bases align to TRBD1. CDR3 bases: TGCAGCGTTGAATCACAGGGGGCCCGCAATGAGCAGTTCTTC. This translates into CSVESQGARNEQFF.